This is a list of T cell receptor beta chains from one sample in a study of CD8+CD57+ T cells in acquired aplastic anemia. Using its own MiXCR run on the reads, TCRdb lists one record per CDR3 protein. The table has around 170,000 distinct CDR3 sequences, more than 45% seen once; the top ten hold 8% to 10%. Sequences were obtained from sorted CD4+, CD8+, or CD8+CD57+ T cells (not recorded which) from PBMCs. All receptors come from a human donor with aplastic anemia. Each CDR3 is given with its conserved first and last residue. A D gene is named only where the DNA matches it firmly. Size is stated for part of the rows, as once, few or many counts, or as a class when the clone is expanded.

D: TRBD2
size: NA
V: TRBV4-1
J: TRBJ2-7
CDR3: CASSPRAGGSYEQYF
DNA: TGCGCCAGCAGCCCTCGAGCGGGAGGATCCTACGAGCAGTACTTC

D: NA
size: once
V: TRBV15
J: TRBJ2-7
CDR3: CATSVGNYEQYF
DNA: TGTGCCACCAGCGTCGGGAACTACGAGCAGTACTTC

D: NA
size: NA
V: TRBV29-1
J: TRBJ2-2
CDR3: CSVVGVSNTGELFF
DNA: TGCAGCGTTGTGGGGGTATCGAACACCGGGGAGCTGTTTTTT

D: NA
size: NA
V: TRBV20-1
J: TRBJ2-7
CDR3: CSARAGRDYEQYF
DNA: TGCAGTGCTAGAGCGGGCAGAGATTACGAGCAGTACTTC

D: TRBD2
size: NA
V: TRBV6-5
J: TRBJ2-3
CDR3: CASSSPRAGVYTDTQYF
DNA: TGTGCCAGCAGTTCACCTAGGGCGGGAGTATACACAGATACGCAGTATTTT

D: NA
size: NA
V: TRBV7-9
J: TRBJ2-2
CDR3: CASSLEVSGRNTGELFF
DNA: TGTGCCAGCAGCTTAGAGGTGTCTGGACGAAACACCGGGGAGCTGTTTTTT

D: TRBD1
size: many
V: TRBV20-1
J: TRBJ2-7
CDR3: CSAQKQGLPPYEQYF
DNA: TGCAGTGCTCAGAAACAGGGGTTACCCCCTTACGAGCAGTACTTC

D: NA
size: few
V: TRBV19
J: TRBJ2-7
CDR3: CASSSRQELTDEQYF
DNA: TGTGCCAGTAGTTCCCGACAGGAGCTTACGGACGAGCAGTACTTC

D: NA
size: many
V: TRBV5-5
J: TRBJ2-3
CDR3: CASSLSTSFETDTQYF
DNA: TGTGCCAGCAGCTTGTCAACTAGCTTCGAAACAGATACGCAGTATTTT

D: NA
size: NA
V: TRBV9
J: TRBJ2-1
CDR3: CASSQAHGVTYNEQFF
DNA: TGTGCCAGCAGCCAAGCTCACGGTGTTACCTACAATGAGCAGTTCTTC

D: NA
size: NA
V: TRBV10-3
J: TRBJ1-3
CDR3: CSISADGNTIYF
DNA: TGTTCCATCAGTGCAGATGGGAACACCATATATTTT

D: TRBD1
size: NA
V: TRBV5-1
J: TRBJ2-4
CDR3: CASSFGAGQDGIAKNIQYF
DNA: TGCGCCAGCAGCTTTGGTGCGGGACAGGATGGAATAGCCAAAAACATTCAGTACTTC

D: TRBD1
size: NA
V: TRBV3-1
J: TRBJ2-7
CDR3: CASSPMETGVLRQYF
DNA: TGTGCCAGCAGCCCAATGGAGACAGGGGTTCTCAGGCAGTACTTC

D: TRBD2
size: NA
V: TRBV7-2
J: TRBJ2-7
CDR3: CASSMTSSGGTEQYF
DNA: TGTGCCAGCAGCATGACTAGCTCCGGAGGTACCGAGCAGTACTTC

D: TRBD1
size: NA
V: TRBV10-1
J: TRBJ1-1
CDR3: CASRRDRGANTEAFF
DNA: TGCGCCAGCAGAAGGGACAGGGGGGCGAACACTGAAGCTTTCTTT

D: TRBD1
size: few
V: TRBV29-1
J: TRBJ2-3
CDR3: CSVNGQGIGDTQYF
DNA: TGCAGCGTTAACGGACAGGGGATTGGAGATACGCAGTATTTT

D: NA
size: many
V: TRBV5-1
J: TRBJ1-2
CDR3: CASSSGGGHYGYTF
DNA: TGCGCCAGCAGCTCCGGCGGGGGGCACTATGGCTACACCTTC

D: TRBD2
size: NA
V: TRBV5-4
J: TRBJ2-1
CDR3: CASSPGTSGFLHEQFF
DNA: TGTGCCAGCAGCCCCGGGACTAGCGGGTTTCTCCATGAGCAGTTCTTC

D: TRBD2
size: NA
V: TRBV10-2
J: TRBJ2-7
CDR3: CASSESAGLAGYEQYF
DNA: TGCGCCAGCAGTGAGTCGGCGGGACTAGCTGGGTACGAGCAGTACTTC

D: NA
size: many
V: TRBV24-1
J: TRBJ1-4
CDR3: CATSDGQEYATNEKLFF
DNA: TGTGCCACCAGTGATGGGCAGGAATACGCAACTAATGAAAAACTGTTTTTT

D: TRBD1
size: NA
V: TRBV13
J: TRBJ1-1
CDR3: CASSLDTGDRSPEAFF
DNA: TGTGCCAGCAGCCTCGACACCGGGGACAGGTCCCCTGAAGCTTTCTTT

D: TRBD2
size: NA
V: TRBV29-1
J: TRBJ2-5
CDR3: CSARTSNGTQYF
DNA: TGCAGCGCCCGGACTAGTAATGGGACCCAGTACTTC

D: NA
size: NA
V: TRBV20-1
J: TRBJ1-2
CDR3: CSARDPVEGYTF
DNA: TGCAGTGCTAGAGATCCGGTGGAGGGCTACACCTTC

D: TRBD2
size: NA
V: TRBV11-2
J: TRBJ2-1
CDR3: CASSLGVAGEQFF
DNA: TGTGCCAGCAGCTTAGGGGTAGCGGGAGAGCAGTTCTTC

D: TRBD1
size: NA
V: TRBV3-1
J: TRBJ1-2
CDR3: CASNPRGSVNYGYTF
DNA: TGTGCCAGCAACCCCAGGGGGAGTGTGAATTATGGCTACACCTTC

D: TRBD2
size: NA
V: TRBV4-1
J: TRBJ2-7
CDR3: CASSQGQREDYEQYF
DNA: TGCGCCAGCAGCCAAGGCCAGCGGGAGGACTACGAGCAGTACTTC

D: TRBD1
size: many
V: TRBV11-2
J: TRBJ2-5
CDR3: CASSTGTGGHETQYF
DNA: TGTGCCAGCAGCACCGGGACAGGGGGCCATGAGACCCAGTACTTC

D: TRBD2
size: NA
V: TRBV4-3
J: TRBJ2-7
CDR3: CASSQDLAVSYEQYF
DNA: TGCGCCAGCAGCCAAGACCTAGCGGTATCCTACGAGCAGTACTTC

D: NA
size: NA
V: TRBV15
J: TRBJ1-2
CDR3: CATSILLAYGYTF
DNA: TGTGCCACCAGCATCCTCCTAGCCTATGGCTACACCTTC

D: TRBD1
size: NA
V: TRBV24-1
J: TRBJ1-2
CDR3: CATSDPGQGNYGYTF
DNA: TGTGCCACCAGTGATCCTGGACAGGGTAACTATGGCTACACCTTC

D: TRBD2
size: NA
V: TRBV29-1
J: TRBJ2-5
CDR3: CSVRSGETQYF
DNA: TGCAGCGTCCGTAGCGGGGAGACCCAGTACTTC

D: NA
size: many
V: TRBV3-1
J: TRBJ1-1
CDR3: CASSQEPGHYHTEAFF
DNA: TGTGCCAGCAGCCAAGAACCGGGTCACTACCACACTGAAGCTTTCTTT

D: TRBD1
size: NA
V: TRBV29-1
J: TRBJ1-1
CDR3: CSGTGTGGADTEAFF
DNA: TGCAGCGGTACTGGGACAGGGGGCGCCGACACTGAAGCTTTCTTT

D: TRBD2
size: NA
V: TRBV20-1
J: TRBJ2-5
CDR3: CSAILSGQETQYF
DNA: TGCAGTGCTATTCTTAGCGGGCAAGAGACCCAGTACTTC

D: NA
size: few
V: TRBV25-1
J: TRBJ2-3
CDR3: CASRAAGRARDTQYF
DNA: TGTGCCAGCAGGGCAGCGGGCCGTGCAAGAGATACGCAGTATTTT

D: NA
size: NA
V: TRBV25-1
J: TRBJ2-6
CDR3: CASLVAQGPGANVLTF
DNA: TGTGCCAGCCTAGTAGCCCAGGGGCCTGGGGCCAACGTCCTGACTTTC

D: NA
size: few
V: TRBV10-3
J: TRBJ2-5
CDR3: CAISESDTGVETQYF
DNA: TGTGCCATCAGTGAGTCTGACACCGGGGTAGAGACCCAGTACTTC

D: NA
size: NA
V: TRBV6-2/TRBV6-3
J: TRBJ2-5
CDR3: CASSYSSGAGETQYF
DNA: TGTGCCAGCAGTTACTCAAGCGGTGCGGGAGAGACCCAGTACTTC

D: NA
size: many
V: TRBV3-1
J: TRBJ1-5
CDR3: CASSQAGASNQPQHF
DNA: TGTGCCAGCAGCCAAGCAGGGGCGAGCAATCAGCCCCAGCATTTT

D: NA
size: NA
V: TRBV15
J: TRBJ2-5
CDR3: CATSRDRASQYF
DNA: TGTGCCACCAGCAGAGATCGGGCGTCCCAGTACTTC

D: NA
size: many
V: TRBV5-1
J: TRBJ1-5
CDR3: CASSLDPVNQPQHF
DNA: TGCGCCAGCAGCTTGGATCCGGTCAATCAGCCCCAGCATTTT

D: TRBD2
size: NA
V: TRBV29-1
J: TRBJ2-5
CDR3: CSVQRGSGGQETQYF
DNA: TGCAGCGTTCAGCGGGGTAGCGGGGGCCAAGAGACCCAGTACTTC

D: NA
size: once
V: TRBV11-1
J: TRBJ2-5
CDR3: CASSTHKKFGEYQETQYF
DNA: TGTGCCAGCAGCACTCATAAGAAGTTTGGGGAGTACCAAGAGACCCAGTACTTC

D: NA
size: few
V: TRBV6-1
J: TRBJ2-1
CDR3: CASSAQGGSEQFF
DNA: TGTGCCAGCAGTGCTCAGGGGGGTTCTGAGCAGTTCTTC

D: NA
size: many
V: TRBV7-9
J: TRBJ2-1
CDR3: CASSLAGSAYNEQFF
DNA: TGTGCCAGCAGCTTAGCAGGGAGCGCCTACAATGAGCAGTTCTTC

D: NA
size: many
V: TRBV7-3
J: TRBJ2-4
CDR3: CASSSMALGDIQYF
DNA: TGTGCCAGCAGTTCCATGGCGTTAGGAGACATTCAGTACTTC

D: TRBD2
size: once
V: TRBV5-1
J: TRBJ2-3
CDR3: CASSLVSGFTDTQYF
DNA: TGCGCCAGCAGCTTGGTTAGCGGGTTCACAGATACGCAGTATTTT

D: TRBD2
size: NA
V: TRBV24-1
J: TRBJ2-1
CDR3: CATSDPSGSSYNEQFF
DNA: TGTGCCACCAGTGATCCGAGCGGGAGCTCCTACAATGAGCAGTTCTTC

D: NA
size: NA
V: TRBV10-3
J: TRBJ1-1
CDR3: CAIRDNMNTEAFF
DNA: TGTGCCATCAGGGACAACATGAACACTGAAGCTTTCTTT

D: TRBD2
size: once
V: TRBV9
J: TRBJ2-2
CDR3: CASSAYSGPNTGELFF
DNA: TGTGCCAGCAGCGCATATAGCGGGCCGAACACCGGGGAGCTGTTTTTT

D: NA
size: few
V: TRBV19
J: TRBJ2-7
CDR3: CASSNGKNRYYEQYF
DNA: TGTGCCAGTAGTAACGGGAAAAACCGATACTACGAGCAGTACTTC